The 21 T cell receptor delta chains in this list originate from one sample, sequenced in a study of gamma-delta T cells after stem cell transplantation. TCRdb made new clone calls on the RT-PCR reads using CATT. The sample consists of about 2,100 delta-chain clones, approximately 3.1% of them appearing once. The sample consisted of gamma-delta T cells. The receptors originated from a human donor. It is not recorded whose cells these are; they may come from a transplant donor.

This clone has only a few counts. This probably arose from a read error, given a far larger clone one base away. The chain combines TRDV2 with TRDJ1; TRDD3 agrees at 13 bases. The germline V gene has CDR1 GEAIGNYY and CDR2 EKD. V was clipped by 5 bases and J by 0 bases; unmatched bases: 26. The CDR3 sequence is 23 residues long. The CDR3 loop is CACAPIPLPTTGGYGPHTDKLIF. The DNA for the CDR3 is TGTGCCTGTGCCCCTATACCACTTCCTACAACTGGGGGATACGGGCCGCACACCGATAAACTCATCTTT.

A word on this clone: A far larger clone is one nucleotide away, so this likely arose from a read error. The V and J genes are TRDV2 and TRDJ1, with 12 bases aligning to TRDD3. The CDR3 is made up of 23 amino acids. V lost 6 bases and J lost 0; bases outside the gene matches: 28. The germline CDR1 and CDR2 sequences are GEAIGNYY and EKD. The CDR3 coding sequence is TGTGCCTGTAACTCCATTCCCGAGGCTGGGGGATACGCAGGTCAGGGGTACACCGATAAACTCATCTTT. Protein sequence: CACNSIPEAGGYAGQGYTDKLIF.

Notes on this clone: A read error is likely here: a far larger clone is one base away. The sample has other DNA sequences that encode this CDR3 too. This chain connects TRDV2 to TRDJ1, with 7 bases matching TRDD3. CDR1 is GEAIGNYY, CDR2 EKD, per germline. The CDR3 extends over 17 amino acids. CDR3 sequence: CACDRLLGHQNTDKLIF. The CDR3 nucleotides read TGTGCCTGCGACAGGCTACTGGGGCACCAGAACACCGATAAACTCATCTTT.

Of note for this clone: TCRdb's entry gives the protein of a much larger clone, which mismatches this DNA's translation at residue 10, likely from a read error; the protein reported here is translated from the DNA. The V gene is TRDV2, the J gene TRDJ1, with 11 bases that match TRDD3. This CDR3 contains 18 residues. CDR1 and CDR2 (germline): GEAIGNYY, EKD. J was trimmed by 1 base and V by 3 bases; bases with no gene match: 12. In nucleotides, the CDR3 is TGTGCCTGTGACCCCGTACTGGGGGATATGAGGGTCACCGATAAACTCATCTTT. Translating it yields CACDPVLGDMRVTDKLIF.

The sample holds a few counts of this clone. A far larger clone is one base from this, pointing to a likely read error. V gene TRDV2 combines with J gene TRDJ1; 11 bases are a match to TRDD3. Looked up from germline, CDR1 is GEAIGNYY and CDR2 is EKD. The CDR3 loop spans 15 amino acids. V shed 3 bases and J 3 bases; nucleotides not matched to a gene: 5. CDR3 protein: CACDSLGDTADKLIF. As DNA, the CDR3 is TGTGCCTGTGACTCCCTGGGGGATACAGCCGATAAACTCATCTTT.

Regarding this clone: Translating this DNA gives a protein that differs at residue 13 from the TCRdb one, which belongs to a much larger clone; a read error is likely, and the protein shown is this translation. V and J are TRDV2 and TRDJ1; 9 positions agree with TRDD3. Germline CDR1 and CDR2: GEAIGNYY and EKD. The CDR3 contains 19 residues. For the CDR3, the DNA is TGCGCCTGTGACACGATCAGGGGATACGCCGCAGGGAGGGCCGATAAACTCATCTTT. Translated, it gives CACDTIRGYAAGRADKLIF.

Sample share makes this clone medium-sized (0.01 to 0.1%). The chain links TRDV2 to TRDJ1; the match to TRDD3 covers 8 bases. CDR1 is GEAIGNYY, CDR2 EKD, per germline. The CDR3 is made up of 18 amino acids. V was clipped by 0 bases and J by 0 bases; unmatched bases: 11. The CDR3 region has the DNA TGTGCCTGTGACACCGTGTCTGGGGGAGGGACCTACACCGATAAACTCATCTTT. It codes for CACDTVSGGGTYTDKLIF.

This clone was seen more than once but under ten times. The likely explanation is a read error, given a far larger clone one base away. Other DNA variants within this sample encode the same CDR3. The rearrangement links TRDV2 to TRDJ1; 7 positions agree with TRDD3. This CDR3 spans 18 amino acids. From germline, CDR1 is GEAIGNYY and CDR2 EKD. The CDR3 loop is CACDTVSGGPPLGDKLIF. In nucleotides, the CDR3 is TGTGCTTGTGACACCGTGTCTGGGGGTCCCCCTCTGGGCGATAAACTCATCTTT.

This clone was seen more than once but under ten times. A read error likely explains this, since a far larger clone differs by one base. Other nucleotide sequences from this sample produce the same CDR3. This chain's CDR3 is CACDNLIWGREGKLIF. CDR3 bases: TGTGCCTGTGACAACTTAATCTGGGGGAGGGAGGGTAAACTCATCTTT. The chain carries TRDV2 and TRDJ1, with 8 positions matching TRDD3. This CDR3 is 16 amino acids long. Germline V gives CDR1 GEAIGNYY, CDR2 EKD. The V and J ends lost 2 bases and 7 bases, in that order; junction bases with no gene match: 14.

Regarding this clone: A far larger clone is off by one base, so a read error is likely. This sample includes further DNA sequences coding for the same CDR3. The J gene is TRDJ1, the V gene TRDV2; unclear D gene. This CDR3 has 14 residues. The germline gives CDR1 GEAIGNYY, CDR2 EKD. CDR3 protein: CACDTVMSTDKLIF. DNA for the CDR3: TGTGCCTGCGACACCGTAATGAGCACCGATAAACTCATCTTT.

This clone appeared a few times. TCRdb attributes to this sequence the protein of a much larger clone, which differs from the DNA translation at residue 3; a read error is likely, and the protein displayed is translated from the DNA. The chain links TRDV2 to TRDJ1; D might be TRDD2 or TRDD3, each matching 7 bases. In germline, CDR1 is GEAIGNYY, CDR2 EKD. CDR3 length equals 21 residues. CDR3 sequence reads: CARDTVPTNVLGVTYTDKLIF. CDR3 DNA sequence: TGTGCCCGTGACACCGTTCCTACGAACGTTCTGGGGGTCACCTACACCGATAAACTCATCTTT.

This clone was detected a few times. The TCRdb protein, from a much larger clone, departs from this DNA's translation at residue 9, likely by read error; the protein shown derives from the DNA. The chain links TRDV2 to TRDJ1; 10 bases match TRDD3. CDR1 is GEAIGNYY and CDR2 is EKD in the germline V gene. This CDR3 region has 17 residues. With V trimmed by 3 bases and J by 4 bases, 13 bases remained unmatched. CDR3 bases: TGTGCCTGTGACGAGCTGGGGGATATGCAGCGAAACGATAAACTCATCTTT. Its translation is CACDELGDMQRNDKLIF.

Note on this clone: TCRdb pairs this DNA with a much larger clone's protein that differs at residue 4, likely a read error; the protein shown was translated from the DNA. The V call is TRDV2, the J call TRDJ1, with 8 positions matching TRDD3. Trimming removed 4 bases from V and 0 bases from J; junction bases left unmatched: 12. CDR1 GEAIGNYY and CDR2 EKD come from the germline V gene. This CDR3 contains 17 residues. The DNA for the CDR3 is TGTGCCTGTGAATCCTTACTGGGGGGATGGGACACCGATAAACTCATCTTT. It is translated as CACESLLGGWDTDKLIF.

There are a few counts of this clone. A much larger clone lies a single base off, so this may be a read error. Other DNA variants within this sample encode the same CDR3. V and J are TRDV2 and TRDJ1; 7 nucleotides line up with TRDD3. The junction had 21 bases not matched to a gene; V was cut back by 4 bases and J by 5 bases. The CDR3 contains 18 residues. The germline V gene has CDR1 GEAIGNYY and CDR2 EKD. The CDR3 spells CACEPLSHNLGDPDKLIF. CDR3 in DNA: TGTGCCTGTGAACCGCTGAGCCACAATTTGGGGGACCCTGATAAACTCATCTTT.

About this clone itself: A much larger clone lies a single base off, so this may be a read error. The rearrangement joins TRDV2 to TRDJ1; TRDD3 agrees at 9 bases. The CDR3 is 17 residues long. Germline V CDR1 and CDR2: GEAIGNYY, EKD. Unmatched junction bases numbered 10, after V lost 3 bases and J lost 0 bases. Here the CDR3 DNA reads TGTGCCTGTGACTCCGTACTGGGGGAGCCGTACACCGATAAACTCATCTTT. Translating gives CACDSVLGEPYTDKLIF.

This clone was seen a few times. TCRdb lists the protein of a much larger clone for this DNA, which differs at residue 13, so this is likely a read error; the protein given here is translated from the DNA itself. The rearrangement links TRDV2 to TRDJ1; D may be TRDD3 (6 bases). CDR3 length: 15 residues. CDR1 GEAIGNYY and CDR2 EKD come from the germline V gene. The CDR3 DNA follows: TGTGCCTGTGACACTGTTGGGGGTATAGACGGAAAACCCATCTTT. Translated: CACDTVGGIDGKPIF.

For this clone: A far larger clone differs by one base, so this is likely a read error. Other DNA variants within this sample encode the same CDR3. The V gene is TRDV2, the J gene TRDJ3, with TRDD3 matching over 11 bases. The CDR3 length is 23 residues. Germline-derived CDR1 and CDR2 are GEAIGNYY and EKD. CDR3 nucleotides: TGCGCCTGTGACCCTACTGGGGGATATGCTGCAACGATTAGCTCCTGGGACACCCGACAGATGTTTTTC. Encoded protein: CACDPTGGYAATISSWDTRQMFF.

Remarks on this clone: A far bigger clonotype differs at one base, so this is likely a read error. This sample includes further DNA sequences coding for the same CDR3. This chain joins TRDV2 and TRDJ1; TRDD3 matches 11 bases. J was trimmed by 0 bases and V by 3 bases; bases with no gene match: 11. This CDR3 region has 18 residues. Per germline, CDR1 GEAIGNYY and CDR2 EKD. For the CDR3, the DNA is TGTGCCTGTGACTCCTTACTGGGGGATATGCCCGACACCGATAAACTCATCTTT. Protein sequence: CACDSLLGDMPDTDKLIF.

This clone occurred a few times. Its ends do not fully match the called genes, so a read error is possible. The gene calls are TRDV2 and TRDJ1; D is perhaps TRDD2 or TRDD3 (5 bases each). The CDR3 contains 20 residues. Germline-derived CDR1 and CDR2 are GEAIGNYY and EKD. The CDR3 is CACDTVSSEVGRAYTDTLIF. The DNA for the CDR3 is TGTGCCTGTGACACCGTTTCATCCGAGGTAGGCCGCGCCTACACCGATACACTCATCTTT.

This clone is medium-sized in the sample. A far larger clone is off by one base, so a read error is likely. The chain recombines TRDV2 with TRDJ1; 9 bases align to TRDD2. The germline V gene has CDR1 GEAIGNYY and CDR2 EKD. V was pared by 3 bases and J by 0 bases, with 16 bases of the junction left unmatched. The CDR3 is 19 residues long. The CDR3 loop reads CACDSLPTEPGSNTDKLIF. Written as DNA, the CDR3 is TGTGCCTGTGACTCCCTTCCTACTGAACCGGGGTCCAACACCGATAAACTCATCTTT.

In the case of this clone: This likely reflects a read error, since a far larger clone is one base away. The J gene is TRDJ1, the V gene TRDV2; TRDD3 matches 9 bases. The CDR3 totals 21 residues. Germline assignment: CDR1 GEAIGNYY and CDR2 EKD. In nucleotides, the CDR3 is TGTGCCTGTGGCACCGTACTGGGGGAGAACCCCCCAAGGGCTGCACCGAATAAACTCATCTTT. This sequence encodes CACGTVLGENPPRAAPNKLIF.